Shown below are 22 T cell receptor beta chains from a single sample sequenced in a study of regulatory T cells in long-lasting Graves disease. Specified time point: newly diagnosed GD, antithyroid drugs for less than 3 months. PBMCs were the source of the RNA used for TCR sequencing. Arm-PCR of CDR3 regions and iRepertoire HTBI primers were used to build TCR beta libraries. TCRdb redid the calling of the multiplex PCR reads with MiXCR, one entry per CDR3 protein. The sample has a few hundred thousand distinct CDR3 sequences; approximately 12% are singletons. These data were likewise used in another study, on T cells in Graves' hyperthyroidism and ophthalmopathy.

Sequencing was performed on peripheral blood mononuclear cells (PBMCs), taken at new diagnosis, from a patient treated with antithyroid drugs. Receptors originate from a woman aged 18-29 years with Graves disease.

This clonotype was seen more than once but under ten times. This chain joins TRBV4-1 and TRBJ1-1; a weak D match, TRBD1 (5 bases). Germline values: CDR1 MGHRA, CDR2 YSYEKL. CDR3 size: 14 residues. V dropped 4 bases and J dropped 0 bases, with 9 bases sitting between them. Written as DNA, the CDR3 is TGCGCCAGCAGCCGGACACGGCTGAACACTGAAGCTTTCTTT. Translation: CASSRTRLNTEAFF.

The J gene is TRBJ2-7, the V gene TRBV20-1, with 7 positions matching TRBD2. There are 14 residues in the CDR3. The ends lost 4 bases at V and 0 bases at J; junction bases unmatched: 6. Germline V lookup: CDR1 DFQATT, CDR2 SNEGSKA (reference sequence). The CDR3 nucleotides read TGCAGTGCTAATCGGCTAGCGGCCTCCTACGAGCAGTACTTC. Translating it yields CSANRLAASYEQYF.

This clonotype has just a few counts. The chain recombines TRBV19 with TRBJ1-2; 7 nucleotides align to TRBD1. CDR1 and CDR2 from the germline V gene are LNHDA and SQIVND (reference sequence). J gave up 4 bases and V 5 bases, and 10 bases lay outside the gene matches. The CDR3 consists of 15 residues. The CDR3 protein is CASSLGGTASYGYTF. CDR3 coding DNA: TGTGCCAGTAGTTTGGGGGGGACAGCTTCCTATGGCTACACCTTC.

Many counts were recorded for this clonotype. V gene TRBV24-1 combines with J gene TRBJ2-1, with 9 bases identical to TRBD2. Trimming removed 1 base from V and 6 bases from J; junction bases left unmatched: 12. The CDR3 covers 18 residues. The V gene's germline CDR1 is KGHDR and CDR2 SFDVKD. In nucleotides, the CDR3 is TGTGCCACCAGTGATTTTCGGTCTAGCGGGATTCCGACCAATGAGCAGTTCTTC. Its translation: CATSDFRSSGIPTNEQFF.

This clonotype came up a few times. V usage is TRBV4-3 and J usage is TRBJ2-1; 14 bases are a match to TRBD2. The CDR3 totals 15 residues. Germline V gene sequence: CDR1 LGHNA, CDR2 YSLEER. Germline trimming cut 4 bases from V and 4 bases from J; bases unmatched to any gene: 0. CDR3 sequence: CASSRTSGRYNEQFF. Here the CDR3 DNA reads TGCGCCAGCAGCCGGACTAGCGGGAGGTACAATGAGCAGTTCTTC.

CDR3 sequence (DNA): TGTGCCAGCAGCCAAGATCTGGAGGGTCCCAGGTACTTC. It codes for CASSQDLEGPRYF. V gene TRBV14 combines with J gene TRBJ2-7; tentatively, D is TRBD2 (6 bases). Germline V gene lookup returns CDR1 SGHDN and CDR2 FVKESK. There are 13 residues in the CDR3. V was trimmed by 0 bases and J by 12 bases, leaving 15 bases between them.

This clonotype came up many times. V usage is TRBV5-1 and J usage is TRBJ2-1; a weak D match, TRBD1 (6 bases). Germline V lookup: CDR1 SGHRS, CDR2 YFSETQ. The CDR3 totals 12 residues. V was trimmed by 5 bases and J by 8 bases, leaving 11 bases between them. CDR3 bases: TGCGCCAGCAGAGGGGCAGGGGATGAGCAGTTCTTC. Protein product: CASRGAGDEQFF.

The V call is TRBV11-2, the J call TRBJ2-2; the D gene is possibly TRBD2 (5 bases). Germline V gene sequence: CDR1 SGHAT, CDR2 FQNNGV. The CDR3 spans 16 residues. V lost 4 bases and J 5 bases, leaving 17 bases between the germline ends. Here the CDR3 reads CASSSKPRTLTGELFF. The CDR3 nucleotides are TGTGCCAGCAGCTCCAAACCCCGGACTCTTACCGGGGAGCTGTTTTTT.

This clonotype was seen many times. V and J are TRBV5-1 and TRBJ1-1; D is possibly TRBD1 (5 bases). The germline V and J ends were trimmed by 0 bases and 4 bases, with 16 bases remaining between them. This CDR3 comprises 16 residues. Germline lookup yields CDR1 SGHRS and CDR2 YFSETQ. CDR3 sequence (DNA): TGCGCCAGCAGCTTGGAGGTGACAGCGGTGTCCACTGAAGCTTTCTTT. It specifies CASSLEVTAVSTEAFF.

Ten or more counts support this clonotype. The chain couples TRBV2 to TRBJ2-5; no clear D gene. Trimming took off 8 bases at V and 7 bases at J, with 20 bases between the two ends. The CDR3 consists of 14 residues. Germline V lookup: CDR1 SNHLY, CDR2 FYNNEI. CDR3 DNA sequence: TGTGCCAGCCTCGGGCTAGGGCTAGTGGGGACCCAGTACTTC. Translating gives CASLGLGLVGTQYF.

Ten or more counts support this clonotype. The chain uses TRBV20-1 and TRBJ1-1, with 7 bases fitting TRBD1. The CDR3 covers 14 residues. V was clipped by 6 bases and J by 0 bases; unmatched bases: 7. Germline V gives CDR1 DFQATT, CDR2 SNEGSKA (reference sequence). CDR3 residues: CSAEGQRLNTEAFF. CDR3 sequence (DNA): TGCAGTGCGGAGGGACAGCGACTGAACACTGAAGCTTTCTTT.

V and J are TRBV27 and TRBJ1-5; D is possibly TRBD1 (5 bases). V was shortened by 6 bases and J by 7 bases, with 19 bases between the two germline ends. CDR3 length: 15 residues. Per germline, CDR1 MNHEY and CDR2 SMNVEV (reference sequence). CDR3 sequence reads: CASSLFWGGRQPQHF. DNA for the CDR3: TGTGCCAGCAGCCTCTTCTGGGGGGGTCGCCAGCCCCAGCATTTT.

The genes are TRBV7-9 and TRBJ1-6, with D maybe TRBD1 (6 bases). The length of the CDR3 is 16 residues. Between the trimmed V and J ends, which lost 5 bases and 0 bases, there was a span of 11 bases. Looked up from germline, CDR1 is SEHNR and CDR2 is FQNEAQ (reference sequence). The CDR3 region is CASSLGQPSYNSPLHF. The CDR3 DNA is TGTGCCAGCAGCCTCGGACAGCCCTCCTATAATTCACCCCTCCACTTT. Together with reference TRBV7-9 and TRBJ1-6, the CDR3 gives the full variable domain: DTGVSQNPRHKITKRGQNVTFRCDPISEHNRLYWYRQTLGQGPEFLTYFQNEAQLEKSRLLSDRFSAERPKGSFSTLEIQRTEQGDSAMYLCASSLGQPSYNSPLHFGNGTRLTVT.

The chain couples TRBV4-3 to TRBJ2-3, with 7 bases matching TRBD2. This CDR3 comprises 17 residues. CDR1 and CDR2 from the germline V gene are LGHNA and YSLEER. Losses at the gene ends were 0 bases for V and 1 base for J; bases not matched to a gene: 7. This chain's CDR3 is CASSQEGDYLGTDTQYF. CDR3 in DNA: TGCGCCAGCAGCCAAGAGGGGGACTACTTAGGCACAGATACGCAGTATTTT.

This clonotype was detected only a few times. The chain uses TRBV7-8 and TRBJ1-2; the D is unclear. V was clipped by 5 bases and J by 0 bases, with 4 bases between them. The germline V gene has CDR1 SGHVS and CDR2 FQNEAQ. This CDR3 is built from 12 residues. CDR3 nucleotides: TGTGCCAGCAGCCGCGCTAACTATGGCTACACCTTC. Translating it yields CASSRANYGYTF.

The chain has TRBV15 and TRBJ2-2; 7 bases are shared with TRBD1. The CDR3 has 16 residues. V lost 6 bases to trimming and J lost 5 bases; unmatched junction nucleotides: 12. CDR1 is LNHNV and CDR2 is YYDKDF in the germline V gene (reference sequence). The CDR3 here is CATRSNRDRQTGELFF. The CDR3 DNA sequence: TGTGCCACCAGATCCAACCGGGACAGACAAACCGGGGAGCTGTTTTTT.

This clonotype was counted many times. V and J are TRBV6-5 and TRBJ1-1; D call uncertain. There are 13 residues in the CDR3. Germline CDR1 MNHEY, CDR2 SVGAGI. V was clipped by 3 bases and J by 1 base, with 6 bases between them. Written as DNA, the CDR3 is TGTGCCAGCAGTTATATCCGGAACACTGAAGCTTTCTTT. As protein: CASSYIRNTEAFF.

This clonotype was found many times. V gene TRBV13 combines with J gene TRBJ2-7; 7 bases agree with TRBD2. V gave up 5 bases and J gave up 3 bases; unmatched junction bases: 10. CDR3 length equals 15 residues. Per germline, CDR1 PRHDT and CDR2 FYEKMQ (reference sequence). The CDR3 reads CASSLSGHNDYEQYF. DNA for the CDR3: TGTGCCAGCAGCCTTAGCGGGCATAACGACTACGAGCAGTACTTC.

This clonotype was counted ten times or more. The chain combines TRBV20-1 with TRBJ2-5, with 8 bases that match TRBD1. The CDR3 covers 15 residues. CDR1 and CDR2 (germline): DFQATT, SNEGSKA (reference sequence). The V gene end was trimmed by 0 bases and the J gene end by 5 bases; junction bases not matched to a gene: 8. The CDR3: CSARDGQGRRETQYF. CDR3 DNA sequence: TGCAGTGCTAGAGACGGACAGGGACGGAGGGAGACCCAGTACTTC.

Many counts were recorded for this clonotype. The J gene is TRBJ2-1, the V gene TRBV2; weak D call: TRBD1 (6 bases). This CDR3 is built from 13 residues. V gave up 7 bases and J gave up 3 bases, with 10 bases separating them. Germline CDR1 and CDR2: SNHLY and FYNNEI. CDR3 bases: TGTGCCAGCAATGGACAGAGCTACAATGAGCAGTTCTTC. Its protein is CASNGQSYNEQFF.

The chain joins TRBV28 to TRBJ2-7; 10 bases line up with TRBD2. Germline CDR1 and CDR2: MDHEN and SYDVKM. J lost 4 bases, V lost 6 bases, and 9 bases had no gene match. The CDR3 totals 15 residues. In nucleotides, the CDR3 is TGTGCCAGCAGCAAAGGACTAGCGGAGAATTACGAGCAGTACTTC. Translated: CASSKGLAENYEQYF.

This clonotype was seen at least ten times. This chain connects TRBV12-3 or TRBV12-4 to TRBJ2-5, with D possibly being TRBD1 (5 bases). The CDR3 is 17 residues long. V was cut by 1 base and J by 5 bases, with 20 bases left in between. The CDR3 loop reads CASSLVGQGAKSETQYF. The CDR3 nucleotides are TGTGCCAGCAGTTTAGTCGGGCAAGGGGCCAAAAGCGAGACCCAGTACTTC.